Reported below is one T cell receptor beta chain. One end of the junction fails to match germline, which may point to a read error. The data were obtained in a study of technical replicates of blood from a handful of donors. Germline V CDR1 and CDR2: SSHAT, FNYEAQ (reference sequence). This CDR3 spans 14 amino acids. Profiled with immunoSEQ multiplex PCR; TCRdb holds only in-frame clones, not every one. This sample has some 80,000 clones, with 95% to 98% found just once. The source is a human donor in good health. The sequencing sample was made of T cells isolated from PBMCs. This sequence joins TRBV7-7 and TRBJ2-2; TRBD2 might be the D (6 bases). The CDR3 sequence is CASSLVAGTRELFF. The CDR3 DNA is TGTGCTAGCAGCTTAGTAGCCGGGACTCGGGAGCTGTTTTTT.